This T cell receptor beta chain was documented in a study of blood T cells in healthy people across ages. Study findings and constraints: Naive T cell percentage by flow cytometry tracked strongly with beta diversity. Significant beta diversity loss was already apparent by age roughly 38, declining roughly linearly. Long-lived donors had more naive CD4+ cells and higher diversity than aged donors.

The CDR3 contains 14 residues. Per the germline V gene, CDR1 is LGHNT and CDR2 is FRNRAP. Trimming took 1 base from V and 1 from J; bases not matched to a gene: 0. It was with a sample-barcoded 5' primer and a J-beta primer mix that a second PCR of about 6 to 11 cycles was run. At least 3 million CDR3-containing paired-end reads were obtained per sample. TCRdb re-called the 5' RACE reads through MiXCR, storing one row per CDR3 protein. Here the sample spans a few hundred thousand distinct CDR3 sequences, approximately 47% being singletons. In this sample, this clonotype turned up once. What it binds is unknown.

The clonotype was recovered from a man in his sixties in good health. The sequencing input was blood. The gene calls are TRBV12-5 and TRBJ1-1, with TRBD1 matching 7 bases. This CDR3 reads CASGLDRGNTEAFF. The CDR3 bases are TGTGCTAGTGGTTTGGACAGGGGGAACACTGAAGCTTTCTTT.